This TCR beta chain was recorded in a study of blood T cell repertoires in COVID-19. Study as a whole: The origin of the acute and convalescent COVID-19 samples was the United States, Italy and Spain.

In the authors' methods: Reference gene primer amplification gave nucleated cell count estimates. Libraries were prepared by immunoSEQ multiplex PCR; TCRdb keeps only in-frame clonotypes and omits some of them. The V and J calls and clone size are taken from that table; D and trimming were inferred from the DNA. The sample holds 200,000 to 250,000 clones, 70% to 90% seen once. In assigning cohorts, the study relied on participant-reported clinical history. Germline V gene sequence: CDR1 SGHRS, CDR2 YFSETQ. Trimming left V 3 bases short and J 4 bases short, with 13 bases between. The CDR3 contains 14 residues.

This TCR was recovered from a woman between 40 and 55 years old with acute COVID-19. The sequenced sample consisted of PBMCs or T cells enriched from blood (not recorded which). This chain links TRBV5-1 with TRBJ1-1, with D perhaps matching TRBD1 (6 bases). CDR3 sequence reads: CASSSTGFGTEAFF. CDR3 coding DNA: TGCGCCAGCAGCTCCACAGGGTTCGGCACTGAAGCTTTCTTT.